This TCR beta chain was identified during a study of T-cell reconstitution after alpha-beta-depleted transplantation in children (TCRdb year 2016). A note on the overall study: T-cell immune reconstitution after TCRalphabeta/CD19-depleted allogeneic hematopoietic cell transplantation in children was quantitatively tracked in the study by means of TCR repertoire profiling.

Trimming accounts for 8 bases at V and 3 bases at J, while the number of junction bases matched to no gene is 8. CDR3 length: 13 amino acids, cysteine to phenylalanine. Solely the CDR3 DNA is kept, with 39 bases framed from the first base. The germline V gene encodes CDR1 SQVTM and CDR2 ANQGSEA. What the research found in general, with its limitations: The apparently early recovery of alphabetaT-cell counts about two months after transplant reportedly depended on only several hundred rapidly expanded clones that came from non-depleted graft cells. In some patients, the high TCRbeta diversity seen at day 60 was put down to recipient T cells and intrathymic progenitors that had survived conditioning. Over subsequent months, a decline in hyperexpanded clone frequencies was noted, and after one year, T-cell counts and TCRbeta diversity were mostly ascribed to newly produced T cells.

The library came from PCR. Reads for this sample came from an Illumina HiSeq 2500. TCR library preparation used molecular barcoding, with unique molecular identifiers applied to normalize quantification of the TCRbeta repertoire. TCRdb trimmed public reads at Q25 via fastp, called clones via MiXCR and kept in-frame beta chains. Rows with one shared CDR3 protein collapse into an entry with the most common genes and DNA. The sample records approximately 800,000 distinct CDR3 sequences, about 15% of which are singletons. The ten largest clonotypes hold around 5.3% of the sample. On this clonotype itself: The clone's antigen remains unknown. Per-nucleotide qualities are absent, and no much larger clonotype sits a single base away.

What this sample's treatment or condition label stands for: allogeneic hematopoietic cell transplantation with graft depleted of TCRalphabeta T cells and CD19 B cells. Transplant recipients were children who received TCRalphabeta/CD19-depleted allogeneic hematopoietic cell grafts. The clonotype was recovered from a male patient younger than 18 who had a stem cell transplant for acute lymphoblastic leukemia, so the T cells may come from the graft donor. The chain uses TRBV29-1 and TRBJ2-7, and 9 junction bases match TRBD2. The specimen comprised PBMCs, mostly from graft donor cells, sampled 360 days after TCRalphabeta/CD19-depleted stem cell transplant. The DNA reads TGCAGCCGAGACGCGGGAGGGAGCTACGAGCAGTACTTC. Its protein is CSRDAGGSYEQYF.